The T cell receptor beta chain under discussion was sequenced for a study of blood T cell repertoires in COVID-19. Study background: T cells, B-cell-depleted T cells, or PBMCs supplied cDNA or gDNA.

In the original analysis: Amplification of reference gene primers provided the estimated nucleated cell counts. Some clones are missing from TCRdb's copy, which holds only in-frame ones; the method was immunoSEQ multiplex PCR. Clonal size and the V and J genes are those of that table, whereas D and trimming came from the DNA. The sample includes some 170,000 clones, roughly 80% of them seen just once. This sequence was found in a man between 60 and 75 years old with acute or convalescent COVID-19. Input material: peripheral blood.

CDR3 protein: CASSLGTGGPETQYF. As DNA, the CDR3 is TGTGCCAGCAGCTTGGGTACGGGGGGGCCAGAGACCCAGTACTTC. The chain has TRBV5-4 and TRBJ2-5; the match to TRBD2 covers 8 bases. This CDR3 comprises 15 residues. J gave up 4 bases and V 0 bases, and 5 bases lay outside the gene matches. CDR1 SGHNT and CDR2 YYREEE come from the germline V gene (reference sequence).